The 13 T cell receptor beta chains in this list originate from one sample, sequenced in a study of cytomegalovirus exposure and HLA in healthy donors. The primer mix had 60 Vbeta and 13 Jbeta primers. TCRdb's copy holds only in-frame clones and misses some; the assay was immunoSEQ multiplex PCR. This table holds over 100,000 clones, 79% found once. The sequenced sample was PBMCs. The source is a woman under 30 in good health and CMV-seropositive.

The rearrangement joins TRBV5-1 to TRBJ2-1; 9 bases agree with TRBD1. CDR1 and CDR2 (germline): SGHRS, YFSETQ. The CDR3 consists of 16 residues. V shed 4 bases and J 2 bases; nucleotides not matched to a gene: 7. This chain's CDR3 is CASSPTTGGAYNEQFF. CDR3 coding DNA: TGCGCCAGCAGCCCCACCACAGGGGGCGCCTACAATGAGCAGTTCTTC.

The V gene is TRBV11-2, the J gene TRBJ2-3; 8 bases are shared with TRBD2. The germline V gene encodes CDR1 SGHAT and CDR2 FQNNGV. V shed 5 bases, J shed 6 bases, and the junction held 10 bases outside the gene matches. This CDR3 is 15 amino acids long. The CDR3 sequence is CASSTGTSGVDTQYF. CDR3 bases: TGTGCCAGCAGCACCGGGACTAGTGGGGTGGATACGCAGTATTTT.

This chain uses TRBV28 with TRBJ2-1; TRBD2 agrees at 11 bases. Trimming removed 3 bases from V and 7 bases from J; junction bases left unmatched: 11. CDR1 and CDR2 from the germline V gene are MDHEN and SYDVKM. This CDR3 spans 17 amino acids. CDR3 coding DNA: TGTGCCAGCAGTTTGGGTCGACTAGCGGGAAGGATAAATGAGCAGTTCTTC. Translating it yields CASSLGRLAGRINEQFF.

V gene TRBV7-9 combines with J gene TRBJ2-1; 8 bases match TRBD2. CDR3 length: 16 residues. Germline V gene lookup returns CDR1 SEHNR and CDR2 FQNEAQ (reference sequence). Germline trimming cut 5 bases from V and 7 bases from J; bases unmatched to any gene: 13. CDR3 DNA sequence: TGTGCCAGCAGCCATCTAGGACTAGCAATTGAGAATGAGCAGTTCTTC. Translation: CASSHLGLAIENEQFF.

The chain recombines TRBV2 with TRBJ2-5, with 9 nucleotides matching TRBD2. The junction had 10 bases not matched to a gene; V was cut back by 6 bases and J by 2 bases. Germline CDR1 reads SNHLY; CDR2 reads FYNNEI. There are 16 residues in the CDR3. The CDR3 DNA follows: TGTGCCAGCAGCCCCCGGGGGCTAGCGGGACAAGAGACCCAGTACTTC. This gives the protein CASSPRGLAGQETQYF.

The chain uses TRBV11-2 and TRBJ2-7; a weak D match, TRBD2 (6 bases). Trimming took off 6 bases at V and 1 base at J, with 13 bases between the two ends. From germline, CDR1 is SGHAT and CDR2 FQNNGV. This CDR3 contains 14 residues. CDR3 DNA sequence: TGTGCCAGCAGGGACGGGGCGGGGTCCTACGAGCAGTACTTC. It codes for CASRDGAGSYEQYF.

The chain is built from TRBV15 and TRBJ1-1, with D possibly TRBD1 on 6 matching bases. The CDR3 runs to 15 residues. V was shortened by 0 bases and J by 3 bases, with 11 bases between the two germline ends. Per germline, CDR1 LNHNV and CDR2 YYDKDF (reference sequence). Here the CDR3 DNA reads TGTGCCACCAGCAGAGAGAGACGGACAGACACTGAAGCTTTCTTT. Translated, it gives CATSRERRTDTEAFF.

This chain uses TRBV5-1 with TRBJ2-7; 7 bases map to TRBD2. V was pared by 8 bases and J by 3 bases, with 8 bases of the junction left unmatched. Germline V CDR1 and CDR2: SGHRS, YFSETQ. The CDR3 runs to 13 residues. The CDR3 bases are TGCGCCAGGCTCTGGGACTACCACTACGAGCAGTACTTC. It encodes CARLWDYHYEQYF. Drawing the rest from reference TRBV5-1 and TRBJ2-7, the complete variable domain is KAGVTQTPRYLIKTRGQQVTLSCSPISGHRSVSWYQQTPGQGLQFLFEYFSETQRNKGNFPGRFSGRQFSNSRSEMNVSTLELGDSALYLCARLWDYHYEQYFGPGTRLTVT.

This clone was observed once. J is TRBJ2-1 and V is TRBV12-5, with 7 bases that match TRBD2. This CDR3 is 17 amino acids long. Germline loops: CDR1 LGHNT, CDR2 FRNRAP. With V trimmed by 5 bases and J by 8 bases, 18 bases remained unmatched. The CDR3 protein is CASGAPGAGLGGYEQFF. Here the CDR3 DNA reads TGTGCTAGTGGTGCCCCGGGAGCGGGGCTAGGCGGATATGAGCAGTTCTTC.

CDR3 DNA: TGCGCCAGCAGGCCCGGACTAGCTGGTGAGCAGTTCTTC. Its protein product is CASRPGLAGEQFF. This rearrangement joins TRBV10-1 to TRBJ2-1; 8 bases align to TRBD2. The CDR3 length is 13 residues. The junction had 7 bases not matched to a gene; V was cut back by 6 bases and J by 9 bases. The germline gives CDR1 WNHNN, CDR2 SYGVQD (reference sequence).

The chain uses TRBV6-1 and TRBJ1-1; possibly TRBD1 for D (5 bases). The CDR3 covers 15 residues. V shed 7 bases and J shed 0 bases, with 15 bases lying between them. Germline V gene data show CDR1 as MNHNS and CDR2 as SASEGT. CDR3: CASTLTGHMNTEAFF. Written as DNA, the CDR3 is TGTGCCAGCACCTTAACAGGACATATGAACACTGAAGCTTTCTTT.

In this sample, this clone turned up a few times. The CDR3 DNA reads TGTGCCAGCAGTTTTACAGCGAACACTGAAGCTTTCTTT. It is translated as CASSFTANTEAFF. This chain connects TRBV6-5 to TRBJ1-1; no clear D. CDR1 is MNHEY, CDR2 SVGAGI, per germline. Trimming pared 4 bases from V and 1 base from J, leaving 7 bases between. The CDR3 has 13 amino acids.

This clone came up a few times. The chain carries TRBV12-5 and TRBJ2-7, with 7 bases that match TRBD2. The CDR3 length is 16 residues. The V and J ends lost 6 bases and 4 bases, in that order; junction bases with no gene match: 15. Germline-derived CDR1 and CDR2 are LGHNT and FRNRAP. CDR3 protein: CASGPPLGGGGYEQYF. The CDR3 DNA is TGTGCTAGTGGCCCGCCCCTAGGCGGCGGGGGATACGAGCAGTACTTC.